Reported below is one TCR beta chain. The clone's antigen remains unknown. Base-call qualities are not available, and no considerably larger clone is one nucleotide away. The CDR3 regions of human TCRbeta chains were analyzed by immunosequencing. The original methods were these. Repertoire TCRs were checked for matches against a reference library of SARS-CoV-2-specific TCRs that had been generated using the MIRA antigen-specificity platform. Breadth was defined as the fraction of unique TCRs that were SARS-CoV-2-associated. Depth was defined as the fraction of total T cells that were SARS-CoV-2-associated. Using the MIRA data, every spike-specific TCR was mapped to the spike region that the TCR reacted to and assigned to either a CD4 or a CD8 class. Log10-transformed breadth and depth values were compared by one-way ANOVA with Sidak's multiple comparisons tests. TCRdb carries this immuneACCESS record with in-frame sequences only. Its versions omit some clonotypes, under half of them owing to an unresolved V gene in the studies checked, with the rest unexplained. The V and J calls and clone size were taken over from that table, and D and trimming were inferred from the DNA. The sample data list over 150,000 clones, and just over 85% of these were observed just once. The ten largest clones take up approximately 0.5% of the sample.

The label giving this sample's time point can be read as: baseline before first vaccination. The vaccinee samples were drawn from two UK trials, COV001 and COV002, one of which was a single-blind randomized controlled phase 2/3 trial testing AZD1222 (ChAdOx1 nCoV-19) in healthy adults. For TCRbeta chain sequencing, PBMC samples from trial participants were taken at day 0 and at day 28 after the second dose. The data originate from a study of T cell responses to AZD1222 COVID-19 vaccine (dated by TCRdb to about 2021). Some background on the complete study: AZD1222 recipients given second doses at about 4 weeks or at about 12 weeks were pooled, since spike-specific TCR depth and breadth were not found to differ between the two schedules. TCR sequencing covered 230 to 250 trial participants: some 210 given two doses of AZD1222 and 26 given two doses of MenACWY control vaccine. Enrollment into the trials was organized by age into subgroups of 18-55, 56-69 and 70-plus years, and those subgroups contained approximately 150, 30 and 60 TCR-sequenced participants, respectively. What the study reported, not specific to this receptor: Most participants were white British and females outnumbered males, and the authors suggested that clonal diversity may have been underestimated. Conclusions about previously exposed vaccinees are limited, since just a handful of AZD1222 recipients were seropositive for SARS-CoV-2 at baseline. The 56-69-year group was small, and its depth increase did not reach significance, likely because of low power. Vaccine-associated CD4 TCRs spanned the whole spike protein, with dominant responses in regions 160-218 and 743-854. Because no day 14 peak-response samples were available, repertoires were characterized only after the peak T cell response. After two AZD1222 doses, spike-specific TCR breadth and depth were significantly higher than at day 0 and than in MenACWY recipients. Reportedly, almost half of the unique spike-specific TCRs recognized epitopes lying outside the regions that are mutated in the B.1.351 and B.1.1.7 variants.

The junction carries 12 bases between V and J, which are trimmed by 9 bases and 0 bases respectively. The cysteine opens and the phenylalanine closes a CDR3 of 13 amino acids. The DNA shown is the 39-base CDR3, in frame from base 1. In the germline V gene, CDR1 corresponds to ENHRY and CDR2 to SYGVKD. This material consisted of peripheral blood, taken on day 0 of AZD1222 vaccination. The clonotype comes from an adult in good health. The chain employs TRBV10-3 and TRBJ2-7, with a tentative D gene TRBD2 over 7 matching bases. The sequenced DNA: TGTGCCATGGGAGGGGGGGGCTCCTACGAGCAGTACTTC. This codes for CAMGGGGSYEQYF.